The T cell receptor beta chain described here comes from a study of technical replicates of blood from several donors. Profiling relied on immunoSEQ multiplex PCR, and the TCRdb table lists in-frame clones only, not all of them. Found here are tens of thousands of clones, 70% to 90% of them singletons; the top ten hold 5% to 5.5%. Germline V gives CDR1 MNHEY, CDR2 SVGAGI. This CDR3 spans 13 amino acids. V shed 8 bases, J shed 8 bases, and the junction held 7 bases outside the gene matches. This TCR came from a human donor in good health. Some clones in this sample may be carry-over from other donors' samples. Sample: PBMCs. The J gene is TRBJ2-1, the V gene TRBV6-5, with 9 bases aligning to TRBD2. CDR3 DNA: TGTGCCAGCGGGGCGGGAGGGAGGGATGAGCAGTTCTTC. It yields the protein CASGAGGRDEQFF.